This TCR beta chain was sequenced in a study of cytomegalovirus exposure and HLA in healthy donors. Study context: The roughly 120 million unique TCR beta sequences, from 150 million to 200 million T cells, were found by an earlier analysis. Study-wide findings and caveats: A later analysis showed that HLA-associated TCR beta chains had undergone more clonal expansion than equally common others.

Comments on this clone: Its antigen is not identified.

The V and J ends lost 4 bases and 2 bases respectively, with 15 bases between them. Germline V gene data show CDR1 as SQVTM and CDR2 as ANQGSEA. The CDR3 contains 14 residues. The PCR was carried out with 60 Vbeta primers and 13 Jbeta primers. Method: immunoSEQ multiplex PCR; TCRdb's copy keeps in-frame clones and lacks some. The sample consists of under 110,000 clones, roughly 71% of them appearing once. The genes are TRBV29-1 and TRBJ2-7; no clear D. The sequenced sample was PBMCs. The clonotype originates from a male donor in good health and CMV-seropositive. The CDR3 here is CSVVLVGSPYEQYF. In DNA, the CDR3 is TGCAGCGTTGTGTTAGTCGGTAGTCCCTACGAGCAGTACTTC.